Listed here is a single T cell receptor beta chain. Its antigen is currently unknown. Germline V lookup: CDR1 MNHEY, CDR2 SVGAGI. The V and J ends lost 4 bases and 3 bases respectively, with 16 bases between them. CDR3 length: 16 amino acids. The sample comes from a study of post-analysis software for immune sequencing data. Notes on the study in general: Comparison of patients with controls showed roughly five TRBV segments more frequent in patients, TRBV5-6, TRBV5-1 and TRBV20-1 among them.

Unique-molecular-identifier-tagged TCR beta cDNA libraries were used. In TCRdb, the PCR reads were re-called with MiXCR into one record per CDR3 protein. Among under 900,000 distinct CDR3 sequences, roughly half were seen once, and the ten largest hold around 4.5%. J is TRBJ2-1 and V is TRBV6-5; D is possibly TRBD2 (5 bases). Sequences were obtained from blood. This sequence was found in a girl between 5 and 17 years old with multiple sclerosis. The CDR3 protein is CASSSQRVGVYNEQFF. The CDR3 DNA reads TGTGCCAGCAGTTCTCAGAGGGTCGGGGTCTACAATGAGCAGTTCTTC.